The 23 T cell receptor beta chains below come from one sample, sequenced in a study of CD8+CD57+ T cells in acquired aplastic anemia. Whoever was chosen for sequencing had shown CD8+CD57+ cell expansion by flow cytometry. For CDR3 and TCR beta VDJ profiling, genomic DNA was the template used. TCRdb re-called the reads with MiXCR, one entry per CDR3 protein. This sample carries approximately 250,000 distinct CDR3 sequences, roughly 82% of them seen once, and the ten largest clones take 42%. What was sequenced was sorted CD4+, CD8+, or CD8+CD57+ T cells (not recorded which) from PBMCs. These receptors were obtained from a human donor with aplastic anemia.

The V call is TRBV7-8, the J call TRBJ1-6; the D is unclear. CDR3 size: 16 residues. Germline V gene sequence: CDR1 SGHVS, CDR2 FQNEAQ. V lost 3 bases and J lost 14, with 23 bases in between. CDR3 nucleotide sequence: TGTGCCAGCAGCTTTGGGGAAGACGGCTATAATCTTTCCCTCCACTTT. Its translation: CASSFGEDGYNLSLHF.

The chain is built from TRBV20-1 and TRBJ1-2; TRBD1 agrees at 9 bases. Losses at the gene ends were 5 bases for V and 6 bases for J; bases not matched to a gene: 10. The CDR3 length is 14 residues. Germline CDR1 reads DFQATT; CDR2 reads SNEGSKA (reference sequence). CDR3 DNA: TGCAGTGCTGGGCTGGGGACAGGGTCTGATGGCTACACCTTC. This encodes CSAGLGTGSDGYTF.

The V call is TRBV11-3, the J call TRBJ2-5; no reliable D call. The germline gives CDR1 SGHNT, CDR2 YENEEA. V was shortened by 8 bases and J by 9 bases, with 16 bases between the two germline ends. The CDR3 covers 12 residues. For the CDR3, the DNA is TGTGCCAGCCACGTAGATCTGGCAGCCCAGTACTTC. Its protein is CASHVDLAAQYF.

The J gene is TRBJ2-2, the V gene TRBV6-4; 10 positions match TRBD1. Looked up from germline, CDR1 is MRHNA and CDR2 is SNTAGT. The V segment lost 6 bases and the J segment 3 bases; nucleotides outside the gene matches: 10. The CDR3 extends over 17 amino acids. In DNA form, the CDR3 reads TGTGCCAGCAGGAGGGACAGGGGAAGGGTGGACACCGGGGAGCTGTTTTTT. This translates into CASRRDRGRVDTGELFF.

The table lists this clonotype with a count of one. Germline and junction disagree at one end, which may indicate a read error. V is TRBV7-9 and J is TRBJ2-3, with D possibly matching TRBD2 (6 bases). The CDR3 is 14 residues long. Germline V gene data show CDR1 as SEHNR and CDR2 as FQNEAQ (reference sequence). The CDR3 loop is CASSLVGGALTFGF. DNA for the CDR3: TGTGCCAGCAGCTTAGTGGGCGGGGCGCTGACGTTTGGATTT.

The chain carries TRBV7-8 and TRBJ1-5; maybe TRBD1 (6 bases). V lost 5 bases and J lost 0, with 11 bases in between. CDR1 and CDR2 from the germline V gene are SGHVS and FQNEAQ. CDR3 length: 15 residues. CDR3 amino acids: CASSPRGGSNQPQHF. CDR3 in DNA: TGTGCCAGCAGCCCAAGGGGGGGTAGCAATCAGCCCCAGCATTTT.

The rearrangement uses TRBV7-2 and TRBJ2-7; no clear D gene. The CDR3 has 18 residues. Germline loops: CDR1 SGHTA, CDR2 FQGNSA. V lost 3 bases and J lost 1, with 22 bases in between. The DNA for the CDR3 is TGTGCCAGCAGCTTTCATGCAGCCGGGCCAGCCCTTTCCTACGAGCAGTACGTC. Protein product: CASSFHAAGPALSYEQYV.

Only a few counts were recorded for this clonotype. V usage is TRBV6-5 and J usage is TRBJ2-1, with 13 positions matching TRBD2. V lost 6 bases, J lost 4 bases, and 9 bases stayed unmatched. Germline assignment: CDR1 MNHEY and CDR2 SVGAGI. The CDR3 is 17 residues long. CDR3 sequence: CASSYRTSGGGYNEQFF. As DNA, the CDR3 is TGTGCCAGCAGCTATAGGACTAGCGGGGGAGGGTACAATGAGCAGTTCTTC.

This sequence joins TRBV2 and TRBJ2-3; D is unresolved. Germline V gives CDR1 SNHLY, CDR2 FYNNEI. Trimming removed 6 bases at V and 7 bases at J, with 17 bases between. The CDR3 has 14 amino acids. This CDR3 is CASSSASVPNTQYF. The CDR3 nucleotides are TGTGCCAGCAGCTCGGCGTCAGTTCCCAATACGCAGTATTTT.

This chain joins TRBV7-9 and TRBJ2-7; 7 bases map to TRBD1. This CDR3 comprises 18 residues. The ends lost 3 bases at V and 1 base at J; junction bases unmatched: 15. The germline V gene has CDR1 SEHNR and CDR2 FQNEAQ (reference sequence). In nucleotides, the CDR3 is TGTGCCAGCAGCTTTCAGAGAGACGGGACAGTACTTTCCTACGAGCAGTACGTC. This translates into CASSFQRDGTVLSYEQYV.

The V and J genes are TRBV5-6 and TRBJ2-3, with D unclear. The CDR3 has 13 residues. From germline, CDR1 is SGHDT and CDR2 YYEEEE. V was clipped by 4 bases and J by 2 bases, with 8 bases between them. The CDR3 protein is CASSHTDTDTQYF. In DNA form, the CDR3 reads TGTGCCAGCAGCCATACAGACACAGATACGCAGTATTTT. The whole variable domain, remainder taken from reference TRBV5-6 and TRBJ2-3, is DAGVTQSPTHLIKTRGQQVTLRCSPKSGHDTVSWYQQALGQGPQFIFQYYEEEERQRGNFPDRFSGHQFPNYSSELNVNALLLGDSALYLCASSHTDTDTQYFGPGTRLTVL.

This clonotype was observed a handful of times. The conserved phenylalanine or tryptophan is not found at the CDR3 terminus, so this likely reflects a read error. This rearrangement joins TRBV25-1 to TRBJ1-1; the match to TRBD1 covers 11 bases. Germline V CDR1 and CDR2: MGHDK, SYGVNS. The CDR3 is 13 residues long. Losses at the gene ends were 6 bases for V and 5 bases for J; bases not matched to a gene: 2. The CDR3 nucleotides read TGTGCCAGCAGAGGGACAGGGGGGACTGAAGCTTTCCTT. Residues: CASRGTGGTEAFL.

The chain combines TRBV15 with TRBJ1-6; a possible D gene is TRBD1 (5 bases). Trimming took 3 bases from V and 11 from J, leaving 8 bases between them. CDR3 length: 12 amino acids. Germline V lookup: CDR1 LNHNV, CDR2 YYDKDF (reference sequence). CDR3 nucleotides: TGTGCCACCAGCAGCTTCAGGGCACCCCTCCACTTT. Amino acids: CATSSFRAPLHF.

A remark on this clonotype: The junction and the germline gene differ at one end; a read error may be behind it. V and J are TRBV7-9 and TRBJ2-2; a possible D gene is TRBD2 (5 bases). The CDR3 has 17 residues. CDR1 SEHNR and CDR2 FQNEAQ come from the germline V gene (reference sequence). This CDR3 reads CASSLVPGEPNTGELFF. The DNA for the CDR3 is TGCGCCAGCAGCTTAGTACCCGGGGAGCCGAACACCGGAGAGCTGTTTTTT. The variable domain in full, with the rest retrieved from reference TRBV7-9 and TRBJ2-2, is DTGVSQNPRHKITKRGQNVTFRCDPISEHNRLYWYRQTLGQGPEFLTYFQNEAQLEKSRLLSDRFSAERPKGSFSTLEIQRTEQGDSAMYLCASSLVPGEPNTGELFFGEGSRLTVL.

The rearrangement joins TRBV7-2 to TRBJ2-2; D remains ambiguous. V lost 5 bases to trimming and J lost 5 bases, with 9 bases between them. The CDR3 consists of 13 residues. The germline gives CDR1 SGHTA, CDR2 FQGNSA. The CDR3 region has the DNA TGTGCCAGCAGCAGGTATCAGACCGGGGAGCTGTTTTTT. Protein product: CASSRYQTGELFF. Full variable domain (rest looked up from reference TRBV7-2 and TRBJ2-2): GAGVSQSPSNKVTEKGKDVELRCDPISGHTALYWYRQSLGQGLEFLIYFQGNSAPDKSGLPSDRFSAERTGGSVSTLTIQRTQQEDSAVYLCASSRYQTGELFFGEGSRLTVL.

V is TRBV7-2 and J is TRBJ2-3; 9 nucleotides align to TRBD2. V lost 1 base and J lost 4; bases outside the gene matches: 6. CDR1 SGHTA and CDR2 FQGNSA come from the germline V gene. The CDR3 extends over 16 amino acids. Written as DNA, the CDR3 is TGTGCCAGCAGCTTAGGGCCCAGCGGGGGGTCAGATACGCAGTATTTT. It codes for CASSLGPSGGSDTQYF. The variable domain in full, completed from reference TRBV7-2 and TRBJ2-3, reads GAGVSQSPSNKVTEKGKDVELRCDPISGHTALYWYRQSLGQGLEFLIYFQGNSAPDKSGLPSDRFSAERTGGSVSTLTIQRTQQEDSAVYLCASSLGPSGGSDTQYFGPGTRLTVL.

The V and J genes are TRBV7-2 and TRBJ2-1; D remains unclear. The germline CDR1 and CDR2 sequences are SGHTA and FQGNSA. Trimming left V 6 bases short and J 16 bases short, with 28 bases between. This CDR3 is 15 amino acids long. CDR3 DNA: TGTGCCAGCAGTGCCGGGCACAACACGAATACGGAGTATTTCTTC. This gives the protein CASSAGHNTNTEYFF.

The chain recombines TRBV11-2 with TRBJ2-7; 12 positions match TRBD2. V lost 8 bases, J lost 3 bases, and 8 bases stayed unmatched. In germline, CDR1 is SGHAT, CDR2 FQNNGV. The CDR3 loop spans 15 amino acids. Here the CDR3 reads CASVLTSGGYYEQYF. The CDR3 coding sequence is TGTGCCAGCGTACTCACTAGCGGGGGGTACTACGAGCAGTACTTC.

As for this clonotype: The final CDR3 position lacks the conserved phenylalanine or tryptophan, pointing to a likely read error. Because the CDR3's place on the DNA is in doubt, the DNA is left out and the CDR3 is given as listed by TCRdb. The rearrangement joins TRBV2 to TRBJ2-3; the table's D call, TRBD1, was not checked against the DNA. Germline loops: CDR1 SNHLY, CDR2 FYNNEI. The CDR3 contains 15 residues when both ends are counted. The CDR3 sequence: CASSVGGKSKQILCL.

This chain links TRBV7-2 with TRBJ1-2; perhaps TRBD1 as D (5 bases). CDR1 and CDR2 from the germline V gene are SGHTA and FQGNSA. This CDR3 spans 16 amino acids. Trimming took 3 bases from V and 11 from J, leaving 25 bases between them. The CDR3 spells CASSLVRDGLVFGYTF. The CDR3 region has the DNA TGTGCCAGCAGCTTGGTGAGGGACGGGCTCGTATTTGGTTACACCTTC.

V and J are TRBV19 and TRBJ1-5, with a possible D match to TRBD1 (6 bases). CDR1 is LNHDA, CDR2 SQIVND, per germline (reference sequence). Trimming stripped 7 bases from V and 1 base from J, with 17 bases between. The CDR3 runs 16 residues. CDR3 nucleotides: TGTGCCAGTAACTCACAGGGTGGAAAGAGCAATCAGCCCCAGCATTTT. Translated: CASNSQGGKSNQPQHF.

This chain connects TRBV6-4 to TRBJ2-2; TRBD1 agrees at 9 bases. V lost 0 bases, J lost 7 bases, and 9 bases stayed unmatched. CDR3 length: 17 amino acids. Germline CDR1 and CDR2: MRHNA and SNTAGT. Here the CDR3 DNA reads TGTGCCAGCAGTGACTCGAGTACAGGGGGCATCGGCGGGGAGCTGTTTTTT. Translated: CASSDSSTGGIGGELFF.

The CDR3 spells CASSQEGTPRPHF. CDR3 in DNA: TGTGCCAGCAGCCAGGAGGGGACCCCGCGCCCCCATTTT. This chain joins TRBV7-9 and TRBJ1-5; D might be TRBD1 (5 bases). Germline CDR1 and CDR2: SEHNR and FQNEAQ (reference sequence). The CDR3 is 13 amino acids. Trimming left V 5 bases short and J 16 bases short, with 21 bases between.